This T cell receptor beta chain was sequenced during a study of T cell changes during pregnancy in multiple sclerosis. Method: immunoSEQ multiplex PCR; TCRdb's copy keeps in-frame clones and lacks some. Found here are approximately 100,000 clones, more than 85% of them singletons; the top ten hold about 3.1%. From germline, CDR1 is SQVTM and CDR2 ANQGSEA. The V and J ends lost 6 bases and 2 bases respectively, with 19 bases between them. The CDR3 runs 15 residues. V is TRBV29-1 and J is TRBJ1-2; D perhaps matches TRBD1 (6 bases). The starting material was peripheral blood, obtained in the second trimester of pregnancy. This receptor was obtained from a female donor with multiple sclerosis, enrolled in a pregnancy study. The CDR3 sequence: CSVTYGAGANYGYTF. The CDR3 DNA reads TGCAGCGTAACCTATGGGGCAGGGGCGAACTATGGCTACACCTTC.